What follows are 16 T cell receptor beta chains derived from one specimen sequenced in a study of glioma-infiltrating T cells. Using RNA template, CDR3s of TCR alpha and beta were amplified with iRepertoire arm-PCR. TCRdb independently ran MiXCR on the multiplex PCR reads; one entry per CDR3 protein. The sample gives approximately 100,000 distinct CDR3 sequences, less than 30% of which show up once; 44% is in the top ten. The sample comprised glioma tissue, nonneoplastic brain tissue, or PBMCs (not recorded which). Every receptor here comes from a human donor with low-grade glioma or glioblastoma, undergoing nonglioma brain surgery, or in good health (not recorded which).

Turning to this clonotype: This CDR3 is missing its conserved last phenylalanine or tryptophan, likely due to a read error. The chain employs TRBV11-3 and TRBJ2-3, with D perhaps matching TRBD2 (6 bases). V lost 5 bases and J lost 4, with 16 bases in between. CDR3 length: 15 amino acids. The germline gives CDR1 SGHNT, CDR2 YENEEA. CDR3 coding DNA: TGTGCCAGCAGCCCCGGGACTCCACCCGCAGATACGCAGTATCTT. This translates into CASSPGTPPADTQYL.

The chain uses TRBV9 and TRBJ1-1; maybe TRBD1 (5 bases). V lost 4 bases to trimming and J lost 2 bases, with 15 bases between them. CDR1 SGDLS and CDR2 YYNGEE come from the germline V gene. The CDR3 length is 15 residues. The CDR3 DNA is TGTGCCAGCAGCCCTCGTGGGGGAGCAAACACTGAAGCTTTCTTT. Translation gives CASSPRGGANTEAFF.

This clonotype was counted many times. The chain combines TRBV6-2 or TRBV6-3 with TRBJ1-2, with a tentative D call TRBD1 (5 bases). The CDR3 has 18 residues. V lost 5 bases to trimming and J lost 0 bases, with 22 bases between them. Germline CDR1 MNHEY, CDR2 SVGEGT. CDR3 region: CASSPPGLLGAANYGYTF. The CDR3 DNA follows: TGTGCCAGCAGTCCTCCGGGACTCTTAGGGGCCGCTAACTATGGCTACACCTTC.

Ten or more counts support this clonotype. The rearrangement uses TRBV18 and TRBJ2-1, with no clear D. Trimming stripped 3 bases from V and 6 bases from J, with 15 bases between. Germline assignment: CDR1 KGHSH and CDR2 LQKENI. The CDR3 has 15 residues. The CDR3: CASSPRNMGGNEQFF. The DNA for the CDR3 is TGTGCCAGCTCACCGCGAAACATGGGCGGCAATGAGCAGTTCTTC.

This clonotype was counted at least ten times. The chain recombines TRBV27 with TRBJ2-7; the D gene is possibly TRBD1 (6 bases). The CDR3 totals 14 residues. Germline lookup yields CDR1 MNHEY and CDR2 SMNVEV (reference sequence). Trimming took 5 bases from V and 2 from J, leaving 13 bases between them. The CDR3 protein is CASSPRTATYEQYF. In DNA form, the CDR3 reads TGTGCCAGCAGTCCCCGGACAGCTACCTACGAGCAGTACTTC.

Concerning this clonotype itself: This could be a read error, since a much larger clone is one nucleotide away. Lacking the conserved final phenylalanine or tryptophan, this CDR3 likely reflects a read error. J is TRBJ2-5 and V is TRBV5-4, with D uncertain. The CDR3 is made up of 11 amino acids. The V end was cut by 4 bases, the J end by 0 bases, with 1 base between. Per germline, CDR1 SGHNT and CDR2 YYREEE (reference sequence). For the CDR3, the DNA is TGTGCCAGCAGCCACCAAGAGACCCAGTACTTG. Its translation is CASSHQETQYL.

Many counts were recorded for this clonotype. V usage is TRBV7-2 and J usage is TRBJ2-1; no firm D call. The CDR3 covers 11 residues. Between the trimmed V and J ends, which lost 1 base and 13 bases, there was a span of 8 bases. Germline assignment: CDR1 SGHTA and CDR2 FQGNSA. CDR3 bases: TGTGCCAGCAGCTTAGAATGGACCCAGTTCTTC. This encodes CASSLEWTQFF.

This clonotype was observed a few times. The chain combines TRBV2 with TRBJ2-3, with D perhaps matching TRBD2 (5 bases). CDR1 and CDR2 (germline): SNHLY, FYNNEI. This CDR3 has 15 amino acids. Deletions cut 10 bases from V and 0 bases from J, with 17 bases between. The CDR3 DNA sequence: TGTGCCAACTCTAGAGGGTTATCTAGCACAGATACGCAGTATTTT. Translation gives CANSRGLSSTDTQYF.

This clonotype occurred many times. The gene calls are TRBV6-1 and TRBJ2-1, with 7 bases that match TRBD2. With 5 bases clipped from V and 6 bases from J, the junction kept 13 bases outside the gene matches. This CDR3 is 16 amino acids long. Germline V gene lookup returns CDR1 MNHNS and CDR2 SASEGT. The CDR3 region is CASSRRSSGESNEQFF. As DNA, the CDR3 is TGTGCCAGCAGTCGTCGTTCGAGCGGGGAGAGCAATGAGCAGTTCTTC.

This clonotype was counted ten times or more. The chain employs TRBV4-3 and TRBJ1-3; no reliable D call. The germline V gene encodes CDR1 LGHNA and CDR2 YSLEER. This CDR3 contains 16 residues. V lost 1 base and J lost 2, with 12 bases in between. Written as DNA, the CDR3 is TGCGCCAGCAGCCAAGGAAATGGCCCGGCTGGAAACACCATATATTTT. Amino acids: CASSQGNGPAGNTIYF.

At least ten counts were recorded for this clonotype. This chain links TRBV7-9 with TRBJ1-5; 9 positions agree with TRBD1. Per germline, CDR1 SEHNR and CDR2 FQNEAQ (reference sequence). V dropped 3 bases and J dropped 4; count of bases not matched to a gene: 1. The CDR3 totals 14 residues. CDR3 sequence reads: CASSFGTGNQPQHF. The CDR3 DNA follows: TGTGCCAGCAGCTTTGGGACAGGGAATCAGCCCCAGCATTTT. Full variable domain (remainder filled in from reference TRBV7-9 and TRBJ1-5): DTGVSQNPRHKITKRGQNVTFRCDPISEHNRLYWYRQTLGQGPEFLTYFQNEAQLEKSRLLSDRFSAERPKGSFSTLEIQRTEQGDSAMYLCASSFGTGNQPQHFGDGTRLSIL.

By share, this clonotype counts as medium-sized. The J gene is TRBJ2-3, the V gene TRBV6-2 or TRBV6-3; D possibly corresponds to TRBD1 (6 bases). V lost 0 bases to trimming and J lost 4 bases, with 11 bases between them. Germline CDR1 reads MNHEY; CDR2 reads SVGEGT. This CDR3 contains 15 residues. This chain's CDR3 is CASSYSDSAPDTQYF. In DNA form, the CDR3 reads TGTGCCAGCAGTTACTCGGACAGCGCGCCAGATACGCAGTATTTT.

This clonotype is a singleton in its sample. J is TRBJ2-3 and V is TRBV5-4, with a possible D match to TRBD1 (5 bases). Germline V CDR1 and CDR2: SGHNT, YYREEE (reference sequence). This CDR3 contains 16 residues. Trimming took 4 bases from V and 6 from J, leaving 21 bases between them. DNA of the CDR3: TGTGCCAGCAGCGATCGGATGGGGCGCATTAGGGATACGCAGTATTTT. This sequence encodes CASSDRMGRIRDTQYF. The full variable domain, with the rest looked up from reference TRBV5-4 and TRBJ2-3, is ETGVTQSPTHLIKTRGQQVTLRCSSQSGHNTVSWYQQALGQGPQFIFQYYREEENGRGNFPPRFSGLQFPNYSSELNVNALELDDSALYLCASSDRMGRIRDTQYFGPGTRLTVL.

This clonotype was recorded many times. V and J are TRBV20-1 and TRBJ2-7; TRBD2 matches 11 bases. This CDR3 contains 11 residues. Per the germline V gene, CDR1 is DFQATT and CDR2 is SNEGSKA (reference sequence). Here the CDR3 reads CTGLAGREQYF. The DNA for the CDR3 is TGCACCGGACTAGCGGGCAGAGAGCAGTACTTC.

This chain connects TRBV5-6 to TRBJ2-5, with D perhaps TRBD2 (7 bases). The CDR3 consists of 15 residues. Germline CDR1 reads SGHDT; CDR2 reads YYEEEE. The germline V and J ends were trimmed by 0 bases and 4 bases, with 13 bases remaining between them. CDR3 amino acids: CASSLVGGPGETQYF. The CDR3 bases are TGTGCCAGCAGCTTGGTGGGGGGGCCTGGAGAGACCCAGTACTTC.

The chain joins TRBV5-1 to TRBJ1-4; a weak D match, TRBD1 (6 bases). Looked up from germline, CDR1 is SGHRS and CDR2 is YFSETQ. Trimming cost V 2 bases and J 2 bases, with 13 bases left between them. The CDR3 sequence is 16 residues long. CDR3 region: CASSFSGAVTNEKLFF. The CDR3 DNA reads TGCGCCAGCAGCTTTTCAGGGGCTGTTACTAATGAAAAACTGTTTTTT.